The TCR beta chain under discussion was sequenced for a study of Graves' ophthalmopathy and Graves' hyperthyroidism. General observations from the study: Appearing in blood as well were most expanded thyroid clonotypes above 0.001 frequency.

The CDR3 runs 14 residues. The ends were cut back, 2 bases at V and 6 bases at J, with 14 bases in the middle. Germline V gives CDR1 PRHDT, CDR2 FYEKMQ (reference sequence). Using RNA transcripts, the TCR beta CDR3 regions were amplified. RT-PCR with HTBI primers came first, then second-round multiplex PCR. TCRdb analysed the multiplex PCR reads with MiXCR anew, one entry per CDR3 protein. Found here are 300,000 or so distinct CDR3 sequences, 17% of them singletons; the top ten hold approximately 13%. This clonotype appeared many times. Its antigen remains unidentified. In this cohort, patients with other autoimmune diseases, uncontrolled infections, pregnancy or lactation were excluded.

The sample was peripheral blood. The chain recombines TRBV13 with TRBJ2-7; a possible D gene is TRBD1 (5 bases). This sequence originates from an adult man with Graves' ophthalmopathy. The CDR3 DNA is TGTGCCAGCAGCTTATTGGGTCAGGGAATCGAGCAGTACTTC. Amino acid sequence: CASSLLGQGIEQYF.